This record covers a single T cell receptor (beta chain). These data belong to a study of radiation and T cells in renal cell carcinoma. The CDR3 is made up of 15 amino acids. CDR1 and CDR2 (germline): KGHSH, LQKENI. The ends lost 3 bases at V and 0 bases at J; junction bases unmatched: 4. Generated by immunoSEQ multiplex PCR, the TCRdb table keeps only in-frame clones and is missing some. Seen here are about 62,000 clones, approximately 80% observed once, and the top ten hold 6% to 7%. Specified time point: blood 4 weeks post-SBRT, at nephrectomy. The treatment: 15 Gy SBRT to primary tumor, nephrectomy 4 weeks later. Nephrectomy followed 15 Gy stereotactic body radiation by 4 weeks. Blood was sampled at baseline, 2 weeks and 4 weeks after SBRT.

The chain joins TRBV18 to TRBJ2-7; TRBD1 agrees at 8 bases. Sequencing used blood, obtained from a patient whose treatment included radiotherapy and nephrectomy. The source of this sequence is a man in his 60s with renal cell carcinoma. The DNA of the CDR3 is TGTGCCAGCTCACCGGGGACAGGACTCTCCTACGAGCAGTACGTC. Translated: CASSPGTGLSYEQYV.